The clone carrying this TCR beta chain was found many times. Its antigen is still unknown. The CDR3 runs to 14 residues. Trimming pared 0 bases from V and 13 bases from J, leaving 16 bases between. In germline, CDR1 is MNHEY, CDR2 SVGEGT. The time point denotes: newly diagnosed GD, antithyroid drugs for less than 3 months. From PBMCs, RNA was extracted and then used to make the TCR library. For TCR beta, libraries came from iRepertoire HTBI primers and Arm-PCR of CDR3 regions. TCRdb itself ran the multiplex PCR reads through MiXCR, one entry per CDR3 protein. Counted here are 350,000 to 500,000 distinct CDR3 sequences, roughly 15% occurring once; the ten biggest clones make up about 25%. This sample is part of a study of regulatory T cells in long-lasting Graves disease. General study findings and limits: Clonotypes that were public and shared totalled about 2,500 in persistent patients versus 966 in new patients.

These data were also reused for a study on T cells in Graves' hyperthyroidism and ophthalmopathy. From that report: Primed by the HTBI set, a first-round RT-PCR was run on the TCR CDR3.

This sequence originates from a woman aged 18-29 years with Graves disease. The chain combines TRBV6-2 or TRBV6-3 with TRBJ2-1; TRBD1 or TRBD2 may be the D gene (5 bases each). The sequences come from peripheral blood mononuclear cells (PBMCs), collected at new diagnosis, from a patient treated with antithyroid drugs. CDR3 residues: CASSYSGDRDPQFF. Here the CDR3 DNA reads TGTGCCAGCAGTTACTCGGGGGACCGGGACCCACAGTTCTTC.